This T cell receptor (beta chain) is drawn from a study of blood T cell repertoires in COVID-19. Sequencing used immunoSEQ multiplex PCR; TCRdb keeps in-frame clones, though not all of them. This sample yields 200,000 to 250,000 clones, of which approximately 90% are seen a single time; roughly 3.7% belongs to the top ten. The CDR3 sequence is 15 residues long. The V and J ends lost 4 bases and 0 bases respectively, with 10 bases between them. Germline values: CDR1 MNHEY, CDR2 SVGAGI. Study members were between about 18 and 100 years old and lived in approximately 25 US regions. The chain has TRBV6-5 and TRBJ1-3; weak D call: TRBD1 (6 bases). Sequencing was done on a sample of PBMCs or T cells enriched from blood (not recorded which). This sequence was found in a young woman in a cohort exposed to, infected with or recovered from COVID-19 (not recorded which). The CDR3 bases are TGTGCCAGCAGTTTCAAGGGGGTCTCTGGAAACACCATATATTTT. It is translated as CASSFKGVSGNTIYF.